The clone carrying this T cell receptor beta chain has a single count. The CDR3 consists of 16 residues. Germline CDR1 MNHEY, CDR2 SVGEGT. Trimming removed 4 bases from V and 3 bases from J, with 19 bases in between. The data were taken from a study of blood T cell repertoires in COVID-19. At the level of the study: Sample material is recorded as cDNA or gDNA derived from T cells, B-cell-depleted T cells, or PBMCs.

Data came from immunoSEQ multiplex PCR; TCRdb stores just in-frame clones and leaves some out. This table has just under 50,000 clones, around 83% appearing once. The chain carries TRBV6-2 or TRBV6-3 and TRBJ2-7, with D possibly being TRBD1 (5 bases). The material sequenced was peripheral blood. This TCR was sampled from a human donor in a cohort sampled during active COVID-19. The CDR3 is CASSFRTSSNYYEQYF. The CDR3 coding sequence is TGTGCCAGCAGTTTCCGGACATCGTCTAATTACTACGAGCAGTACTTC.